These T cell receptor beta chains were read from a single sample in a study of tissue T cells after allogeneic stem cell transplantation. Produced via immunoSEQ multiplex PCR; TCRdb's table is partial and in-frame only. The table includes about 3,300 clones, 75% detected once. Sequencing was performed on small intestine tissue, taken at autopsy. These receptors were taken from a male patient older than 55 with steroid-refractory graft-versus-host disease after an allogeneic stem cell transplant. Part of the T cells may come from the graft donor. CDR3s include the opening cysteine and the closing phenylalanine or tryptophan. A D gene is named only where the DNA matches it firmly. Size values are once, few and many counts, or a class for expanded clones, and some rows have none.

v_call: TRBV19
clone_size: NA
d_call: NA
cdr3_aa: CASSVHNNNEQFF

v_call: TRBV7-2
clone_size: NA
d_call: TRBD1
cdr3_aa: CASSLRQGNYGYTF

v_call: TRBV7-8
clone_size: NA
d_call: NA
cdr3_aa: CASSLARGTNTEAFF

v_call: TRBV7-2
clone_size: NA
d_call: NA
cdr3_aa: CASSFLGGRDTEAFF

v_call: TRBV4-3
clone_size: NA
d_call: NA
cdr3_aa: CASSQDTSLANNEQFF

v_call: TRBV7-9
clone_size: NA
d_call: TRBD1
cdr3_aa: CASSLVNIRQGSGDTQYF

v_call: TRBV5-6
clone_size: few
d_call: NA
cdr3_aa: CASSSRGANSGNTIYF

v_call: TRBV18
clone_size: NA
d_call: TRBD1
cdr3_aa: CASSPGRTGANEKLFF

v_call: TRBV12-3/TRBV12-4
clone_size: NA
d_call: NA
cdr3_aa: CASSRSGNTEAFF

v_call: TRBV19
clone_size: few
d_call: NA
cdr3_aa: CASSRRQDGYSNQPQHF

v_call: TRBV27
clone_size: once
d_call: TRBD1
cdr3_aa: CATSGQGKVNTEAFF

v_call: TRBV5-1
clone_size: NA
d_call: TRBD2
cdr3_aa: CASSLSSGGATGEQFF

v_call: TRBV19
clone_size: NA
d_call: NA
cdr3_aa: CATQTELARSNQPQHF

v_call: TRBV7-2
clone_size: NA
d_call: TRBD1
cdr3_aa: CASSLGPRDRGQETQYF

v_call: TRBV6-5
clone_size: few
d_call: TRBD2
cdr3_aa: CASSFERGGQETQYF

v_call: TRBV3-1/TRBV3-2
clone_size: NA
d_call: NA
cdr3_aa: CASRGDGYGYTF

v_call: TRBV7-8
clone_size: NA
d_call: NA
cdr3_aa: CASSLVVGNQPQHF

v_call: TRBV11-2
clone_size: NA
d_call: TRBD1
cdr3_aa: CASSLSQGAGGYTF

v_call: TRBV4-1
clone_size: NA
d_call: TRBD2
cdr3_aa: CASSQDSGPGGLAVTDTQYF

v_call: TRBV27
clone_size: once
d_call: NA
cdr3_aa: CASSSRGIGPFQPQHF

v_call: TRBV7-9
clone_size: NA
d_call: NA
cdr3_aa: CASSLGGGEFEAFF

v_call: TRBV7-2
clone_size: NA
d_call: NA
cdr3_aa: CASSFYDPLLSYEQYF

v_call: TRBV5-1
clone_size: once
d_call: NA
cdr3_aa: CASSATGRIGETQYF

v_call: TRBV2
clone_size: NA
d_call: NA
cdr3_aa: CASSEALADRENNEQFF

v_call: TRBV28
clone_size: NA
d_call: NA
cdr3_aa: CASSPPGTEAFF

v_call: TRBV5-4
clone_size: NA
d_call: NA
cdr3_aa: CASQGGNQPQHF

v_call: TRBV3-1/TRBV3-2
clone_size: NA
d_call: NA
cdr3_aa: CASSQGSGGTPQHF

v_call: TRBV5-4
clone_size: few
d_call: NA
cdr3_aa: CASTPTPENQETQYF

v_call: TRBV7-3
clone_size: NA
d_call: NA
cdr3_aa: CASSFITGELFF

v_call: TRBV7-9
clone_size: NA
d_call: TRBD1
cdr3_aa: CASSLEDRVGVF

v_call: TRBV11-2
clone_size: NA
d_call: NA
cdr3_aa: CASSLRREQYF

v_call: TRBV5-1
clone_size: few
d_call: NA
cdr3_aa: CASSPGQSNEKLFF

v_call: TRBV5-1
clone_size: NA
d_call: TRBD2
cdr3_aa: CASSRLAGEQETQYF

v_call: TRBV6-4
clone_size: NA
d_call: TRBD2
cdr3_aa: CASSDGLAGTNEQFF

v_call: TRBV12-3/TRBV12-4
clone_size: large
d_call: NA
cdr3_aa: CASSLEGGYGYTF

v_call: TRBV5-1
clone_size: NA
d_call: TRBD2
cdr3_aa: CASRFRAGGSYEQYF

v_call: TRBV7-2
clone_size: NA
d_call: NA
cdr3_aa: CASSAGTGYGEAFF

v_call: TRBV6-5
clone_size: NA
d_call: NA
cdr3_aa: CATQTAQETQYF

v_call: TRBV5-1
clone_size: NA
d_call: NA
cdr3_aa: CASSHTTGYTEAFF

v_call: TRBV28
clone_size: NA
d_call: TRBD1
cdr3_aa: CASEDRGINNEQFF

v_call: TRBV6-6
clone_size: NA
d_call: NA
cdr3_aa: CASSYQPGLYEQYF

v_call: TRBV6-4
clone_size: NA
d_call: TRBD2
cdr3_aa: CASTLTSGGELFF

v_call: TRBV10-3
clone_size: NA
d_call: NA
cdr3_aa: CAISGSSGEGSPLHF

v_call: TRBV28
clone_size: NA
d_call: NA
cdr3_aa: CASSSPDSLLDSNQPQHF

v_call: TRBV5-4
clone_size: NA
d_call: NA
cdr3_aa: CASSRAVRTGSGTGELFF

v_call: TRBV6-5
clone_size: NA
d_call: NA
cdr3_aa: CASSWNRNAYGYTF

v_call: TRBV6-1
clone_size: NA
d_call: TRBD1
cdr3_aa: CASSSADRAEQYF

v_call: TRBV15
clone_size: once
d_call: NA
cdr3_aa: CATSRVGQSTDTQYF

v_call: TRBV3-1/TRBV3-2
clone_size: NA
d_call: NA
cdr3_aa: CASSHGGRPEDEQFF